The clone carrying this T cell receptor (beta chain) is deemed medium-sized (0.01 to 0.1%). This sample's RNA came from whole unsorted tissue. Germline V lookup: CDR1 SGHKS, CDR2 YYEKEE (reference sequence). The CDR3 has 11 residues. With 6 bases removed from V and 5 bases from J, the gap between germline ends came to 8 bases. The record originates from a study of tumor and adjacent non-tumor tissue in lung cancer. Overall study context: Stage I to III disease affected over nine men and about 5 women aged roughly 31 to 85.

A modified ARM-PCR protocol with three rounds of nested PCR amplified TCRbeta. TCRdb independently ran MiXCR on the multiplex PCR reads; one entry per CDR3 protein. The sample comprises approximately 150,000 distinct CDR3 sequences, approximately 64% of which are singletons, and 15% to 20% rests with the top ten. The TCR sequence derives from a man aged 55 to 70 with small cell lung cancer. The sample taken for sequencing was lung tumor tissue. The chain combines TRBV5-5 with TRBJ2-5; D is ambiguous. The CDR3 loop is CASKRTETQYF. In nucleotides, the CDR3 is TGTGCCAGCAAAAGAACGGAGACCCAGTACTTC.